The clone carrying this T cell receptor beta chain was seen a few times. V dropped 4 bases and J dropped 5; count of bases not matched to a gene: 3. The germline gives CDR1 MNHNS, CDR2 SASEGT. This CDR3 spans 13 amino acids. TCRdb recomputed calls from the RT-PCR reads with MiXCR, one row per CDR3 protein. The table records roughly 250,000 distinct CDR3 sequences, 13% to 15% of them present only once. This entry comes from a study of patients and donors after allogeneic stem cell transplantation. The chain links TRBV6-1 to TRBJ2-7; 9 nucleotides line up with TRBD2. The sequencing sample was made of blood, either unsorted or a sorted T cell fraction (not recorded which). The sequence derives from a human donor who was either an allogeneic HSCT recipient or a stem cell or donor lymphocyte infusion donor (not recorded which). It is not recorded whose cells these are; they may come from a transplant donor. CDR3 coding DNA: TGTGCCAGCAGTGCAAGCGGGAGGAACGAGCAGTACTTC. The encoded protein is CASSASGRNEQYF.